The clone carrying this TCR beta chain was observed a few times. Its target is not known. An end of the junction does not agree with germline; a read error may underlie this. These data belong to a study of T cell responses to AZD1222 COVID-19 vaccine. Study findings and constraints: Females made up more of the donors, who were largely white British, and clonal diversity may have come out too low. Breadth and depth of Spike-specific TCRs rose after two AZD1222 doses.

Only in-frame clones appear in the TCRdb table, and some are missing; sequencing was by immunoSEQ multiplex PCR. Of roughly 150,000 clones listed, about nine tenths are singletons. The CDR3 contains 14 residues. Germline loops: CDR1 SGHNT, CDR2 YENEEA. The input for sequencing was peripheral blood, taken on day 0 of MenACWY control vaccination. The sequence was collected from an adult in good health. The chain couples TRBV11-3 to TRBJ1-2, with D possibly being TRBD1 (5 bases). CDR3 protein: CASSLQDRDAPRSF. The DNA of the CDR3 is TGTGCCAGCAGCTTGCAGGACCGGGACGCTCCTCGTTCGTTC.